This entry is about one TCR beta chain. This entry belongs to a study of blood T cell repertoires in COVID-19. In the original processing: Reference gene primer amplification yielded estimated nucleated cell counts. Here immunoSEQ multiplex PCR was the method, and the copy in TCRdb shows in-frame clones only, minus some. V and J calls and clone size are given by that table; D and trimming were obtained from the DNA. The repertoire has 150,000 or so clones, approximately 87% of them found once; the top ten carry nearly 4.5%. Symptom resolution, clearance, or two negative PCRs marked the recovered donors of Cohort 3. The sequence came from a woman aged 45-59 years who had recovered from COVID-19. The specimen was PBMCs or T cells enriched from blood (not recorded which).

CDR3 nucleotides: TGTGCCGGGCAGGGCTACTATGGCTACACCTTC. Encoded protein: CAGQGYYGYTF. The chain couples TRBV28 to TRBJ1-2; the D gene is possibly TRBD1 (5 bases). Germline V lookup: CDR1 MDHEN, CDR2 SYDVKM. The CDR3 runs to 11 residues. Trimming cost V 11 bases and J 3 bases, with 10 bases left between them.